Following are 32 T cell receptor beta chains from one sample sequenced in a study of blood T cell repertoires in COVID-19. The method was immunoSEQ multiplex PCR; TCRdb's version includes in-frame clones alone and lacks a portion of them. The sample carries approximately 300,000 clones, 92% recorded once. The specimen sequenced was PBMCs or T cells enriched from blood (not recorded which). These receptors were taken from a woman in her twenties or thirties who had recovered from COVID-19.

J is TRBJ2-2 and V is TRBV29-1; D is perhaps TRBD1 (6 bases). V was pared by 4 bases and J by 5 bases, with 11 bases between. The CDR3 loop spans 13 amino acids. In germline, CDR1 is SQVTM, CDR2 ANQGSEA. This chain's CDR3 is CSVGGGTTGELFF. The CDR3 coding sequence is TGCAGCGTTGGAGGGGGAACGACCGGGGAGCTGTTTTTT.

V is TRBV11-1 and J is TRBJ2-7; 8 bases fit TRBD1. The CDR3 contains 15 residues. From germline, CDR1 is SGHAT and CDR2 FQDESV (reference sequence). V was pared by 5 bases and J by 5 bases, with 11 bases of the junction left unmatched. CDR3 loop: CASSARRDRTHEQYF. The CDR3 coding sequence is TGTGCCAGCAGCGCCCGCCGGGACAGGACCCACGAGCAGTACTTC.

The genes are TRBV30 and TRBJ1-5; 7 nucleotides line up with TRBD1. V lost 3 bases to trimming and J lost 2 bases; unmatched junction nucleotides: 10. Germline CDR1 is GTSNPN and CDR2 is SVGIG (reference sequence). The CDR3 is 16 residues long. Here the CDR3 reads CAWSYKKTGGNQPQHF. CDR3 bases: TGTGCCTGGAGCTATAAAAAAACAGGGGGCAATCAGCCCCAGCATTTT. The whole variable domain, filled in from reference TRBV30 and TRBJ1-5, reads SQTIHQWPATLVQPVGSPLSLECTVEGTSNPNLYWYRQAAGRGLQLLFYSVGIGQISSEVPQNLSASRPQDRQFILSSKKLLLSDSGFYLCAWSYKKTGGNQPQHFGDGTRLSIL.

The V and J genes are TRBV6-5 and TRBJ2-7, with D maybe TRBD2 (5 bases). Germline CDR1 reads MNHEY; CDR2 reads SVGAGI. The V and J ends lost 0 bases and 2 bases respectively, with 11 bases between them. The CDR3 has 15 amino acids. The CDR3 DNA sequence: TGTGCCAGCAGTTACTCGAGTGGAGGAACCTACGAGCAGTACTTC. Translation: CASSYSSGGTYEQYF.

The gene calls are TRBV5-4 and TRBJ2-5; 10 nucleotides agree with TRBD2. Germline V gives CDR1 SGHNT, CDR2 YYREEE (reference sequence). This CDR3 has 14 amino acids. V was clipped by 5 bases and J by 6 bases; unmatched bases: 7. CDR3 nucleotides: TGTGCCAGCAGACTTGCTAGCGGGAGTCAGACCCAGTACTTC. Protein sequence: CASRLASGSQTQYF. Using reference TRBV5-4 and TRBJ2-5 for the parts outside the CDR3, the full variable domain is ETGVTQSPTHLIKTRGQQVTLRCSSQSGHNTVSWYQQALGQGPQFIFQYYREEENGRGNFPPRFSGLQFPNYSSELNVNALELDDSALYLCASRLASGSQTQYFGPGTRLLVL.

The chain is built from TRBV27 and TRBJ2-1; unclear D gene. The CDR3 totals 11 residues. V gave up 6 bases and J gave up 7 bases, with 7 bases separating them. Germline-derived CDR1 and CDR2 are MNHEY and SMNVEV (reference sequence). The CDR3 DNA reads TGTGCCAGCAGAAAGACTAATGAGCAGTTCTTC. It specifies CASRKTNEQFF.

The chain joins TRBV18 to TRBJ1-5; 7 bases are shared with TRBD1. Looked up from germline, CDR1 is KGHSH and CDR2 is LQKENI. The CDR3 sequence is 15 residues long. After removal of 5 bases from V and 3 bases from J, the junction contained 7 bases not matched to a gene. The CDR3 DNA reads as TGTGCCAGCTCAGAACAGGGGTTCCTCAATCAGCCCCAGCATTTT. Protein sequence: CASSEQGFLNQPQHF.

The chain employs TRBV3-1 (or the pseudogene TRBV3-2) and TRBJ1-2; 8 bases map to TRBD1. Germline CDR1 reads LGHDT; CDR2 reads YNNKEL (reference sequence). CDR3 length: 14 amino acids. The V segment lost 4 bases and the J segment 7 bases; nucleotides outside the gene matches: 8. DNA of the CDR3: TGTGCCAGCAGCCGTGGACAGGGTAATCGTGGCTACACCTTC. This codes for CASSRGQGNRGYTF.

The chain combines TRBV19 with TRBJ1-1; maybe TRBD1 (6 bases). CDR3 size: 16 residues. CDR1 is LNHDA, CDR2 SQIVND, per germline (reference sequence). The V gene lost 7 bases and the J gene lost 3 bases, with 21 bases spanning the gap. CDR3 loop: CASNRNRDLRDTEAFF. The CDR3 region has the DNA TGTGCCAGTAACCGAAACAGGGACCTTCGTGACACTGAAGCTTTCTTT.

The rearrangement links TRBV6-2 or TRBV6-3 to TRBJ1-1; a weak D match, TRBD1 (5 bases). The CDR3 covers 14 residues. Germline V gene data show CDR1 as MNHEY and CDR2 as SVGEGT. Deletions cut 6 bases from V and 3 bases from J, with 14 bases between. The CDR3 here is CASSLFRGDTEAFF. In DNA form, the CDR3 reads TGTGCCAGCAGCCTTTTTCGGGGGGACACTGAAGCTTTCTTT.

The rearrangement joins TRBV12-3 or TRBV12-4 to TRBJ2-7; 11 bases are shared with TRBD1. The junction had 0 bases not matched to a gene; V was cut back by 6 bases and J by 2 bases. The length of the CDR3 is 13 residues. The CDR3 bases are TGTGCCAGCAGGGGACAGGGGGCCTACGAGCAGTACTTC. This encodes CASRGQGAYEQYF.

The chain links TRBV19 to TRBJ1-2, with D perhaps matching TRBD1 (5 bases). CDR3 length: 13 residues. Looked up from germline, CDR1 is LNHDA and CDR2 is SQIVND (reference sequence). V was pared by 1 base and J by 8 bases, with 11 bases between. CDR3 sequence reads: CASSIGVTVGYTF. Here the CDR3 DNA reads TGTGCCAGTAGTATAGGAGTGACAGTCGGCTACACCTTC.

This chain connects TRBV6-5 to TRBJ1-1; TRBD1 matches at 7 bases. Germline CDR1 and CDR2: MNHEY and SVGAGI. Unmatched junction bases numbered 6, after V lost 5 bases and J lost 0 bases. The CDR3 runs to 15 residues. CDR3 region: CASSHTGDMNTEAFF. The CDR3 DNA is TGTGCCAGCAGTCACACAGGGGACATGAACACTGAAGCTTTCTTT.

J is TRBJ2-1 and V is TRBV19, with D possibly TRBD2 on 6 matching bases. Trimming removed 0 bases from V and 5 bases from J, with 14 bases in between. This CDR3 comprises 16 residues. Germline V lookup: CDR1 LNHDA, CDR2 SQIVND (reference sequence). The DNA for the CDR3 is TGTGCCAGTAGTATAGACGGAGGGCTGGGAGACAATGAGCAGTTCTTC. Amino acid sequence: CASSIDGGLGDNEQFF.

V and J are TRBV7-9 and TRBJ1-2; D ambiguous. The CDR3 covers 14 residues. Germline V lookup: CDR1 SEHNR, CDR2 FQNEAQ (reference sequence). Trimming took 2 bases from V and 4 from J, leaving 11 bases between them. The CDR3 bases are TGTGCCAGCAGCTTACCCCTCGAGAGCTATGGCTACACCTTC. Translation: CASSLPLESYGYTF.

The chain carries TRBV5-5 and TRBJ2-7; the D is unclear. Trimming took off 4 bases at V and 0 bases at J, with 14 bases between the two ends. Germline-derived CDR1 and CDR2 are SGHKS and YYEKEE (reference sequence). The CDR3 runs 15 residues. This chain's CDR3 is CASSPVTGSSYEQYF. The CDR3 nucleotides are TGTGCCAGCAGCCCGGTGACTGGTAGCTCCTACGAGCAGTACTTC.

The CDR3 region has the DNA TGCGCCAGCAGCCCAGACGGGACAGAATTCTACGAGCAGTACTTC. Residues: CASSPDGTEFYEQYF. The chain recombines TRBV4-1 with TRBJ2-7, with 7 nucleotides matching TRBD1. J lost 3 bases, V lost 4 bases, and 9 bases had no gene match. This CDR3 is 15 amino acids long. The germline V gene encodes CDR1 MGHRA and CDR2 YSYEKL.

Regarding this clone: Germline and junction disagree at one end, which may indicate a read error. This chain links TRBV7-7 with TRBJ1-3; TRBD1 might be the D (5 bases). The germline V gene encodes CDR1 SSHAT and CDR2 FNYEAQ (reference sequence). The length of the CDR3 is 15 residues. CDR3 DNA sequence: TGTGCTAGCAGCTTAGGGAGGGGCTCTGGAAACACCATATATTTT. Translated, it gives CASSLGRGSGNTIYF.

The gene calls are TRBV4-1 and TRBJ1-4; D might be TRBD1 (6 bases). CDR1 MGHRA and CDR2 YSYEKL come from the germline V gene. Trimming removed 1 base from V and 6 bases from J, with 15 bases in between. This CDR3 has 16 amino acids. CDR3 DNA sequence: TGCGCCAGCAGCCAAGGGGGGCGCCGGTATGATGAAAAACTGTTTTTT. It encodes CASSQGGRRYDEKLFF.

The chain couples TRBV4-2 to TRBJ2-2; perhaps TRBD2 as D (6 bases). The germline V gene encodes CDR1 LGHNA and CDR2 YNFKEQ. The CDR3 loop spans 17 amino acids. Trimming took 0 bases from V and 1 from J, leaving 12 bases between them. The CDR3 sequence is CASSQDDEGLNTGELFF. The CDR3, as DNA: TGTGCCAGCAGCCAAGATGATGAGGGACTGAACACCGGGGAGCTGTTTTTT.

This chain links TRBV19 with TRBJ2-1; 7 nucleotides line up with TRBD2. Losses at the gene ends were 7 bases for V and 6 bases for J; bases not matched to a gene: 6. The germline gives CDR1 LNHDA, CDR2 SQIVND (reference sequence). The CDR3 is 13 residues long. As DNA, the CDR3 is TGTGCCAGTATAGGGACTACATCCAATGAGCAGTTCTTC. Its protein is CASIGTTSNEQFF.

This chain links TRBV30 with TRBJ1-6; possible D gene TRBD1, 6 bases. Trimming cost V 4 bases and J 1 base, with 11 bases left between them. Germline CDR1 GTSNPN, CDR2 SVGIG (reference sequence). This CDR3 spans 15 amino acids. The CDR3: CAWKPTGSYNSPLHF. In nucleotides, the CDR3 is TGTGCCTGGAAACCCACAGGGTCCTATAATTCACCCCTCCACTTT.

The V call is TRBV5-1, the J call TRBJ2-1; TRBD2 might be the D (5 bases). There are 13 residues in the CDR3. With 6 bases removed from V and 7 bases from J, the gap between germline ends came to 14 bases. The germline CDR1 and CDR2 sequences are SGHRS and YFSETQ. The CDR3 DNA reads as TGCGCCAGCACCGAGGGAGCGAGGAATGAGCAGTTCTTC. Translating gives CASTEGARNEQFF.

This sequence joins TRBV28 and TRBJ2-7, with 9 bases lining up with TRBD1. CDR3 size: 15 residues. After removal of 6 bases from V and 0 bases from J, the junction contained 6 bases not matched to a gene. Germline assignment: CDR1 MDHEN and CDR2 SYDVKM. In DNA, the CDR3 is TGTGCCAGCAGCCAACAGGGGGCTAGCTCCTACGAGCAGTACTTC. As protein: CASSQQGASSYEQYF.

In its sample, this clone was seen a few times. Here the CDR3 DNA reads TGTGCCAGCAGCTCCGGGACAGGGAGATTCTACACCTTC. It yields the protein CASSSGTGRFYTF. The chain carries TRBV7-2 and TRBJ1-2; 9 bases line up with TRBD1. The germline CDR1 and CDR2 sequences are SGHTA and FQGNSA. V shed 4 bases and J 10 bases; nucleotides not matched to a gene: 7. The CDR3 loop spans 13 amino acids.

The chain carries TRBV25-1 and TRBJ2-7; 8 bases map to TRBD2. The V and J ends lost 5 bases and 2 bases, in that order; junction bases with no gene match: 5. The germline CDR1 and CDR2 sequences are MGHDK and SYGVNS. The CDR3 totals 14 residues. The CDR3 region is CASSNPGLAYEQYF. CDR3 nucleotide sequence: TGTGCCAGCAGTAATCCGGGACTAGCCTACGAGCAGTACTTC.

This clone was observed once. V gene TRBV28 combines with J gene TRBJ1-5, with 8 bases aligning to TRBD1. J was trimmed by 1 base and V by 6 bases; bases with no gene match: 5. In germline, CDR1 is MDHEN, CDR2 SYDVKM. This CDR3 is 15 amino acids long. CDR3 in DNA: TGTGCCAGCAGGAAACAGGGGGAAAGCAATCAGCCCCAGCATTTT. This encodes CASRKQGESNQPQHF.

V and J are TRBV27 and TRBJ1-5; D remains unclear. This CDR3 has 13 residues. Germline lookup yields CDR1 MNHEY and CDR2 SMNVEV (reference sequence). The V end lost 4 bases, the J end lost 7 bases, and 11 bases lay between the germline ends. CDR3 DNA sequence: TGTGCCAGCAGTTCATTTCCGGGGCAGCCCCAGCATTTT. This codes for CASSSFPGQPQHF.

The chain couples TRBV6-5 to TRBJ1-2; D not resolved. Germline loops: CDR1 MNHEY, CDR2 SVGAGI. The CDR3 length is 14 residues. V was cut by 2 bases and J by 5 bases, with 12 bases left in between. In nucleotides, the CDR3 is TGTGCCAGCAGTTACGAGGGCGAGTTTTATGGCTACACCTTC. This gives the protein CASSYEGEFYGYTF.

The rearrangement joins TRBV11-2 to TRBJ2-7; D uncertain. Germline-derived CDR1 and CDR2 are SGHAT and FQNNGV. The germline V and J ends were trimmed by 2 bases and 3 bases, with 8 bases remaining between them. The CDR3 totals 13 residues. CDR3 region: CASSLIYSYEQYF. In DNA form, the CDR3 reads TGTGCCAGCAGCTTAATCTACAGCTACGAGCAGTACTTC.

This chain uses TRBV13 with TRBJ2-1; TRBD2 matches 8 bases. V gave up 6 bases and J gave up 1 base; unmatched junction bases: 8. CDR1 is PRHDT, CDR2 FYEKMQ, per germline (reference sequence). The CDR3 loop spans 16 amino acids. As DNA, the CDR3 is TGTGCCAGCAGTTCCGGCGGGGGGAGATCCTACAATGAGCAGTTCTTC. It codes for CASSSGGGRSYNEQFF.

The J gene is TRBJ2-1, the V gene TRBV7-8; a possible D gene is TRBD2 (5 bases). The CDR3 has 14 amino acids. Germline V gene data show CDR1 as SGHVS and CDR2 as FQNEAQ. Trimming removed 5 bases from V and 9 bases from J, with 17 bases in between. CDR3 in amino acids: CASSPTRVAREQFF. The DNA of the CDR3 is TGTGCCAGCAGCCCAACCCGAGTAGCGCGTGAGCAGTTCTTC. Supplemented by reference TRBV7-8 and TRBJ2-1, the full variable domain reads GAGVSQSPRYKVAKRGQDVALRCDPISGHVSLFWYQQALGQGPEFLTYFQNEAQLDKSGLPSDRFFAERPEGSVSTLKIQRTQQEDSAVYLCASSPTRVAREQFFGPGTRLTVL.